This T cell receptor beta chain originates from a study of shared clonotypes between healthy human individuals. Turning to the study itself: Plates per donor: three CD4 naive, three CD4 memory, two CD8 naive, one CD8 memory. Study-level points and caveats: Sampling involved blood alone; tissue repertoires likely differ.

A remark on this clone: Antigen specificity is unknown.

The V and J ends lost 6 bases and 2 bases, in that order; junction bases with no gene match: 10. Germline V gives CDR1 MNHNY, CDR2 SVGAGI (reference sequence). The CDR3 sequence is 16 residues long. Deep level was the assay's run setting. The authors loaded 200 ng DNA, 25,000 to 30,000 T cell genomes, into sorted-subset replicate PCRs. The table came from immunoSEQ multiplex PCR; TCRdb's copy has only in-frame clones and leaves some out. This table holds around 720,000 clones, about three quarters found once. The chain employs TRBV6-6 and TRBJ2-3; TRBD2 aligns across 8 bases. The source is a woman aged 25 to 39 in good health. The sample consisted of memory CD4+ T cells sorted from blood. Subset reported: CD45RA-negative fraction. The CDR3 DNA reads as TGTGCCAGCAGACGCCAAAGCGGGAGCACCACAGATACGCAGTATTTT. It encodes CASRRQSGSTTDTQYF.